These 18 T cell receptor beta chains share one sample of origin, sequenced in a study of cytomegalovirus exposure and HLA in healthy donors. Measured with immunoSEQ multiplex PCR; TCRdb has only the in-frame clones, and not every one. In the table there are 150,000 to 200,000 clones, more than 70% of which are singletons. Sequencing input: PBMCs. Receptors originate from a man younger than 45 in good health and CMV-seropositive.

The rearrangement joins TRBV6-5 to TRBJ1-1; 7 positions agree with TRBD1. The CDR3 extends over 16 amino acids. From germline, CDR1 is MNHEY and CDR2 SVGAGI. The V segment lost 0 bases and the J segment 4 bases; nucleotides outside the gene matches: 8. The CDR3 bases are TGTGCCAGCAGTTACTCCTATTCCAGGGGGGTCACTGAAGCTTTCTTT. This translates into CASSYSYSRGVTEAFF.

V usage is TRBV18 and J usage is TRBJ1-1, with 7 bases identical to TRBD1. The CDR3 is 18 amino acids. Germline V gives CDR1 KGHSH, CDR2 LQKENI. V gave up 5 bases and J gave up 5 bases; unmatched junction bases: 20. CDR3: CASSSIRQGPAEGTEAFF. The CDR3 DNA is TGTGCCAGCTCATCTATCCGACAGGGCCCCGCGGAGGGGACTGAAGCTTTCTTT.

CDR3 sequence: CASSPTVPPQYF. DNA for the CDR3: TGTGCCAGCAGTCCCACGGTCCCTCCGCAGTATTTT. The chain joins TRBV28 to TRBJ2-3; D remains unclear. The CDR3 loop spans 12 amino acids. CDR1 is MDHEN and CDR2 is SYDVKM in the germline V gene. Trimming pared 5 bases from V and 10 bases from J, leaving 13 bases between.

The rearrangement joins TRBV9 to TRBJ2-2; tentatively, D is TRBD1 (6 bases). The CDR3 runs to 15 residues. The ends were cut back, 0 bases at V and 5 bases at J, with 11 bases in the middle. The germline CDR1 and CDR2 sequences are SGDLS and YYNGEE. This chain's CDR3 is CASSVVTQGTGELFF. For the CDR3, the DNA is TGTGCCAGCAGCGTAGTGACCCAGGGGACCGGGGAGCTGTTTTTT.

The V call is TRBV7-6, the J call TRBJ2-3, with 16 bases lining up with TRBD2. From germline, CDR1 is SGHVS and CDR2 FNYEAQ. This CDR3 contains 17 residues. The J segment lost 4 bases and the V segment lost 5 bases, leaving 6 bases of the junction unmatched. CDR3 coding DNA: TGTGCCAGCAGCCCCCTGGGACTAGCGGGGGGGCCAGATACGCAGTATTTT. This sequence encodes CASSPLGLAGGPDTQYF.

The CDR3, as DNA: TGCGCCAGCAGCTTGGGTCAGGGGGCGGCTAATGAAAAACTGTTTTTT. Amino acid sequence: CASSLGQGAANEKLFF. The chain is built from TRBV5-1 and TRBJ1-4, with TRBD1 matching 8 bases. Trimming removed 0 bases from V and 3 bases from J; junction bases left unmatched: 4. CDR3 length equals 16 residues. Per the germline V gene, CDR1 is SGHRS and CDR2 is YFSETQ.

This chain links TRBV28 with TRBJ2-1; D remains unclear. Trimming cost V 1 base and J 10 bases, with 8 bases left between them. CDR1 and CDR2 from the germline V gene are MDHEN and SYDVKM. This CDR3 spans 12 amino acids. The CDR3 loop reads CASSLSGWEQFF. The CDR3 nucleotides read TGTGCCAGCAGTTTATCTGGCTGGGAGCAGTTCTTC.

The J gene is TRBJ1-1, the V gene TRBV6-5, with D perhaps matching TRBD1 (6 bases). V dropped 11 bases and J dropped 1 base, with 14 bases sitting between them. The length of the CDR3 is 13 residues. Germline V gene lookup returns CDR1 MNHEY and CDR2 SVGAGI. CDR3 sequence: CACVSDRNTEAFF. For the CDR3, the DNA is TGTGCCTGCGTATCGGACAGGAACACTGAAGCTTTCTTT.

This chain uses TRBV6-5 with TRBJ1-2; 10 nucleotides agree with TRBD1. The CDR3 totals 15 residues. Germline CDR1 reads MNHEY; CDR2 reads SVGAGI. V was pared by 2 bases and J by 4 bases, with 4 bases of the junction left unmatched. The CDR3 reads CASSYGTGAGYGYTF. The CDR3, as DNA: TGTGCCAGCAGTTACGGGACAGGGGCTGGCTATGGCTACACCTTC.

This chain joins TRBV4-3 and TRBJ2-1; 9 nucleotides agree with TRBD1. This CDR3 is built from 15 residues. Unmatched junction bases numbered 7, after V lost 0 bases and J lost 10 bases. The germline CDR1 and CDR2 sequences are LGHNA and YSLEER. The CDR3 region has the DNA TGCGCCAGCAGCCAAGATAACAGGGGGCTACGCGAGCAGTTCTTC. Residues: CASSQDNRGLREQFF.

The chain employs TRBV27 and TRBJ2-3; 10 bases match TRBD2. V lost 7 bases, J lost 1 base, and 20 bases stayed unmatched. The germline gives CDR1 MNHEY, CDR2 SMNVEV (reference sequence). The CDR3 contains 20 residues. CDR3 coding DNA: TGTGCCAGCACCCCTGGACAGGCTAGCGGGAGACGGTGGGGCACAGATACGCAGTATTTT. This codes for CASTPGQASGRRWGTDTQYF.

The CDR3 loop reads CASSESKARKRPQHF. The CDR3 nucleotides are TGCGCCAGCAGTGAGTCGAAGGCCCGAAAGCGGCCCCAGCATTTT. V gene TRBV10-2 combines with J gene TRBJ1-5, with unresolved D. The V end was cut by 0 bases, the J end by 9 bases, with 15 bases between. CDR3 length: 15 amino acids. The V gene's germline CDR1 is WSHSY and CDR2 SAAADI.

This clone was seen only a few times. The rearrangement joins TRBV28 to TRBJ1-5; 9 bases fit TRBD1. The junction had 10 bases not matched to a gene; V was cut back by 6 bases and J by 7 bases. The CDR3 totals 15 residues. Germline CDR1 is MDHEN and CDR2 is SYDVKM. CDR3 amino acids: CASRVPGQGGQPQHF. CDR3 nucleotides: TGTGCCAGCAGGGTACCGGGACAGGGAGGCCAGCCCCAGCATTTT.

The CDR3: CASSLKSPNTEAFF. The CDR3 nucleotides read TGTGCCAGCAGCTTAAAGAGTCCCAACACTGAAGCTTTCTTT. The V gene is TRBV11-2, the J gene TRBJ1-1; D remains unclear. CDR1 is SGHAT and CDR2 is FQNNGV in the germline V gene. V lost 2 bases and J 2 bases, leaving 9 bases between the germline ends. The CDR3 consists of 14 residues.

With respect to this clone: This specimen includes other DNA sequences encoding the same CDR3. The chain joins TRBV9 to TRBJ1-1; 11 bases align to TRBD1. Trimming took 4 bases from V and 4 from J; bases not matched to a gene: 3. The CDR3 consists of 14 residues. CDR1 and CDR2 (germline): SGDLS, YYNGEE. Here the CDR3 DNA reads TGTGCCAGCAGCACGGGGACAGGGGGCACTGAAGCTTTCTTT. Its translation: CASSTGTGGTEAFF.

The gene calls are TRBV6-6 and TRBJ2-7; 9 nucleotides agree with TRBD2. After removal of 2 bases from V and 2 bases from J, the junction contained 4 bases not matched to a gene. The germline gives CDR1 MNHNY, CDR2 SVGAGI (reference sequence). The CDR3 sequence is 15 residues long. The CDR3, as DNA: TGTGCCAGCAGTTACGTGTCTAGCGGGACCTACGAGCAGTACTTC. Protein: CASSYVSSGTYEQYF.

In DNA form, the CDR3 reads TGCGCCAGCAGCCTGGTGATGACGAGGGGCTACACCTTC. This gives the protein CASSLVMTRGYTF. The chain links TRBV5-1 to TRBJ1-2, with no clear D. The CDR3 sequence is 13 residues long. V lost 4 bases and J lost 8, with 15 bases in between. CDR1 SGHRS and CDR2 YFSETQ come from the germline V gene.

The chain recombines TRBV18 with TRBJ2-6, with D possibly TRBD2 on 5 matching bases. V dropped 0 bases and J dropped 1 base, with 10 bases sitting between them. There are 17 residues in the CDR3. The germline V gene has CDR1 KGHSH and CDR2 LQKENI. For the CDR3, the DNA is TGTGCCAGCTCACCACCGGGAGCCGGATCTGGGGCCAACGTCCTGACTTTC. As protein: CASSPPGAGSGANVLTF.